The source of this T cell receptor beta chain is a study of T cells in Graves' hyperthyroidism and ophthalmopathy. The study, taken as a whole, reports: Before onset, by a median of about six months, the model predicted ophthalmopathy.

This clonotype has at least ten counts. Its antigen is unidentified. Relative to the germline gene, one junction end is altered; a read error may explain this. Participants, patients aged 18 to 65, had newly diagnosed hyperthyroidism with a duration under 2 months. Patients with uncontrolled infections, other autoimmune diseases, pregnancy or lactation were excluded. Clinical symptoms, serum thyroxine, TRAb, thyroid ultrasound and orbital computed tomography informed diagnoses. RNA transcripts served as the template for amplifying TCR beta CDR3 regions. The study used the HTBI primer set for a first-round RT-PCR of the TCR CDR3. TCRdb reanalysed the multiplex PCR reads using MiXCR and keeps one entry per CDR3 protein. The table shows nearly 750,000 distinct CDR3 sequences, with just over 35% occurring only once. The CDR3 consists of 15 residues. Germline lookup yields CDR1 SGHRS and CDR2 YFSETQ.

This receptor was obtained from a woman aged 40-49 years with Graves' hyperthyroidism. V and J are TRBV5-1 and TRBJ2-2; D unclear. What was sequenced was blood. CDR3 loop: CASSLTAANTGELFF. The CDR3 DNA reads as TGTGCCAGCAGCTTAACAGCCGCGAACACCGGGGAGCTGTTTTTT.